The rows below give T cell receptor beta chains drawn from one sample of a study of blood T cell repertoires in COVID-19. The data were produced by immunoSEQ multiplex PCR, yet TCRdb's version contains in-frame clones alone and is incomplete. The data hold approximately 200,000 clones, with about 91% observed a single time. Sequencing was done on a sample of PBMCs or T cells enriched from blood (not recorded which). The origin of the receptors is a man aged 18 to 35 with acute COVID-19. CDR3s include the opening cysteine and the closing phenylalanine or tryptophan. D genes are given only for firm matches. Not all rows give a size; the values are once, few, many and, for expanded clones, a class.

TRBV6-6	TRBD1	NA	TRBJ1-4	CASSPPGQGPLYEKLFF	TGTGCCAGCAGTCCCCCGGGACAGGGTCCCCTTTATGAAAAACTGTTTTTT
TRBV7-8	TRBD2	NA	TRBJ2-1	CASSLWGLKRERNEQFF	TGTGCCAGCAGCTTATGGGGCCTCAAGCGGGAGCGCAATGAGCAGTTCTTC
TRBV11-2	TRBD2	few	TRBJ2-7	CASSQGLAVTYEQYF	TGTGCCAGCAGCCAGGGACTAGCGGTCACCTACGAGCAGTACTTC
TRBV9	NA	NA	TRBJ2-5	CASSVETGSETQYF	TGTGCCAGCAGCGTCGAGACAGGATCAGAGACCCAGTACTTC
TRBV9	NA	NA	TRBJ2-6	CASSVQGTGANVLTF	TGTGCCAGCAGCGTTCAGGGGACTGGGGCCAACGTCCTGACTTTC
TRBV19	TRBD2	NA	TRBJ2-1	CASSTLAGDHNEQFF	TGTGCCAGTAGTACTCTAGCGGGGGACCACAATGAGCAGTTCTTC
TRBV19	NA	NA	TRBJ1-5	CASSIRQGNQPQHF	TGTGCCAGTAGTATCCGACAGGGCAATCAGCCCCAGCATTTT
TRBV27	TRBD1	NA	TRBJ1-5	CASSFSGTGGYLLHF	TGTGCCAGCAGTTTCTCCGGGACAGGGGGCTACCTCCTACATTTT
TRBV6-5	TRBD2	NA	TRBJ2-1	CASSHGSGGVNEQFF	TGTGCCAGCAGCCACGGGTCGGGAGGGGTCAATGAGCAGTTCTTC
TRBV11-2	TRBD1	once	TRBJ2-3	CASSAGQGRTDTQYF	TGTGCCAGCAGCGCGGGACAGGGGCGCACAGATACGCAGTATTTT
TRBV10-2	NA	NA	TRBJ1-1	CASSEPRGRWDTEAFF	TGCGCCAGCAGTGAGCCCCGGGGTAGATGGGACACTGAAGCTTTCTTT
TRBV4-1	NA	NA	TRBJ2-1	CASSQEAGEPYNEQFF	TGCGCCAGCAGCCAAGAAGCAGGGGAACCCTACAATGAGCAGTTCTTC
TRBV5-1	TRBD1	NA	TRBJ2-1	CASSLGTGFGNEQFF	TGCGCCAGCAGCTTGGGGACAGGGTTCGGGAATGAGCAGTTCTTC
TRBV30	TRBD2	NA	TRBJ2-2	CAWSGRAGSNTGELFF	TGTGCCTGGAGTGGCAGAGCGGGGTCGAACACCGGGGAGCTGTTTTTT
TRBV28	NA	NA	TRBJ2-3	CASSFGPASGTDTQYF	TGTGCCAGCAGTTTCGGACCGGCTAGCGGCACAGATACGCAGTATTTT
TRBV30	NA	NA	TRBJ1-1	CAWSPIGGTEAFF	TGTGCCTGGAGCCCCATCGGGGGCACTGAAGCTTTCTTT
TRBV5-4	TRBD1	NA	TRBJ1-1	CASSVVLGGRTEAFF	TGTGCCAGCAGCGTCGTTTTAGGGGGCCGCACTGAAGCTTTCTTT
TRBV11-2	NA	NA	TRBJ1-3	CASSLERFGSGGNTIYF	TGTGCCAGCAGCTTAGAACGGTTTGGGAGTGGGGGAAACACCATATATTTT
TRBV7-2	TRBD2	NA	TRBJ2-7	CASSLSGAGTYEQYF	TGTGCCAGCAGCCTTAGCGGAGCGGGGACCTACGAGCAGTACTTC
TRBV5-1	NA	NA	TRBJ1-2	CASSLGVWGQSGYTF	TGCGCCAGCAGCTTGGGAGTTTGGGGCCAGTCGGGCTACACCTTC
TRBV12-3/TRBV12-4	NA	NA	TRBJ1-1	CASSNTGLTEAFF	TGTGCCAGCAGTAACACAGGGTTGACTGAAGCTTTCTTT
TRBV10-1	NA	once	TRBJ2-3	CASSDSGGADTQYF	TGCGCCAGCAGTGACAGCGGCGGAGCAGATACGCAGTATTTT
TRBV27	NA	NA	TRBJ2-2	CASSSFTGELFF	TGTGCCAGCAGTTCTTTCACCGGGGAGCTGTTTTTT
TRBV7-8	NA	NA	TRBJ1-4	CASGEKKLFF	TGTGCCAGCGGAGAGAAGAAACTGTTTTTT
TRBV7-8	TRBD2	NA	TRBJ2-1	CASSLVAGGINEQFF	TGTGCCAGCAGCTTAGTGGCGGGAGGGATCAATGAGCAGTTCTTC
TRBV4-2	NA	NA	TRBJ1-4	CASSQDPPGTNEKLFF	TGTGCCAGCAGCCAAGATCCCCCGGGGACTAATGAAAAACTGTTTTTT
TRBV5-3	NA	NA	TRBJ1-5	CARSPGLLKGSNQPQHF	TGTGCCAGAAGCCCGGGACTACTGAAGGGGAGCAATCAGCCCCAGCATTTT
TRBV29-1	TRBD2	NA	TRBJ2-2	CSVEPGTRRTGELFF	TGCAGCGTCGAGCCGGGGACTAGACGCACCGGGGAGCTGTTTTTT
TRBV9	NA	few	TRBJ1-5	CASSDTGNSNQPQHF	TGTGCCAGCAGCGACACAGGGAATAGCAATCAGCCCCAGCATTTT
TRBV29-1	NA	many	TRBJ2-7	CSVVAADSYEQYF	TGCAGCGTTGTAGCAGCCGACTCCTACGAGCAGTACTTC
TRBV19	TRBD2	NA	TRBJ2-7	CASSPGLAAYEQYF	TGTGCCAGTAGTCCCGGACTAGCGGCCTACGAGCAGTACTTC
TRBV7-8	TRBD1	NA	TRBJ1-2	CASSSDRGFGYTF	TGTGCCAGCAGCTCAGACAGGGGGTTTGGCTACACCTTC
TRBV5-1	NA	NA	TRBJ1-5	CASSLDRESQPQHF	TGCGCCAGCAGCTTGGACAGGGAGAGTCAGCCCCAGCATTTT
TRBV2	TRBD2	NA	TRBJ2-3	CASSELGAGGGSDTQYF	TGTGCCAGCAGTGAGCTTGGCGCGGGAGGGGGGTCAGATACGCAGTATTTT
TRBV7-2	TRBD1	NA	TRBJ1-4	CASSLAAQGAFNEKLFF	TGTGCCAGCAGCTTAGCGGCACAGGGGGCCTTTAATGAAAAACTGTTTTTT
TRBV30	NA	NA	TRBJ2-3	CAWSATKDTQYF	TGTGCCTGGAGTGCAACTAAGGATACGCAGTATTTT
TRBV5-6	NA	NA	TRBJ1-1	CASSREGGGTEAFF	TGTGCCAGCAGCCGGGAGGGGGGCGGCACTGAAGCTTTCTTT
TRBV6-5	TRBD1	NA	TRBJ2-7	CASSYFGQGVYEQYF	TGTGCCAGCAGTTACTTCGGACAGGGGGTCTACGAGCAGTACTTC
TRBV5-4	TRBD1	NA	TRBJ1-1	CASSLMTGKWGLNTEAFF	TGTGCCAGCAGCCTAATGACAGGGAAGTGGGGATTGAACACTGAAGCTTTCTTT
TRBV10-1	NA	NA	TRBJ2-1	CASGGGGGPNEQFF	TGCGCCAGCGGAGGTGGGGGGGGGCCGAATGAGCAGTTCTTC
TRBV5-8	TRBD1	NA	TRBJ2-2	CASSLSRDRRYTGELFF	TGTGCCAGCAGCTTGTCGAGGGACAGGCGGTACACCGGGGAGCTGTTTTTT
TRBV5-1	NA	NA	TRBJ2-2	CASSLSYTGELFF	TGCGCCAGCAGCTTGTCGTACACCGGGGAGCTGTTTTTT
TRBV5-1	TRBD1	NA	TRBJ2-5	CASSFDRGEETQYF	TGCGCCAGCAGCTTTGACAGGGGAGAGGAGACCCAGTACTTC
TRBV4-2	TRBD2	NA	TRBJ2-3	CASSRMGLAGEGDTQYF	TGTGCCAGCAGCCGCATGGGACTAGCGGGAGAGGGAGATACGCAGTATTTT
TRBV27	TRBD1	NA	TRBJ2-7	CASSPTGTASKEQYF	TGTGCCAGCAGTCCCACCGGGACAGCCTCTAAGGAGCAGTACTTC
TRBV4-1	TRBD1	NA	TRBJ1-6	CASSRGQGAGPLHF	TGCGCCAGCAGCCGTGGACAGGGGGCGGGACCCCTCCACTTT